A selection of T cell receptor beta chains follows, all from one sample in a study of T cells in localized non-small cell lung cancer. TCRdb's copy holds only in-frame clones and misses some; the assay was immunoSEQ multiplex PCR. The top ten clones hold about 13% of a sample with 2,500 to 3,000 clones, 26% of them seen once. Sample: normal lung tissue next to the tumor, taken before any cancer treatment. The receptors shown here come from a male donor older than 55 with stage II lung adenocarcinoma. Both conserved end residues are part of each CDR3. The D gene is left open where the match is weak. For some rows the clone size is stated as once, few or many, or as a class when expanded; others skip it.

J: TRBJ2-1
D: TRBD2
V: TRBV5-1
length: 15
size: NA
CDR3: CASSLMPSGIYEQFF
DNA: TGCGCCAGCAGCTTGATGCCTAGCGGGATATATGAGCAGTTCTTC

J: TRBJ1-3
D: NA
V: TRBV6-8
length: 19
size: large
CDR3: CASSPLRLQGSLSGNTIYF
DNA: TGTGCCAGCAGCCCCCTAAGGCTACAGGGTTCCTTATCTGGAAACACCATATATTTT

J: TRBJ2-5
D: NA
V: TRBV11-3
length: 14
size: NA
CDR3: CASTFGIDQETQYF
DNA: TGTGCCAGCACCTTCGGGATCGACCAAGAGACCCAGTACTTC

J: TRBJ2-1
D: TRBD2
V: TRBV29-1
length: 16
size: NA
CDR3: CSVRLAGGLTDNEQFF
DNA: TGCAGCGTCCGACTAGCGGGAGGACTAACAGACAATGAGCAGTTCTTC

J: TRBJ2-5
D: TRBD2
V: TRBV11-3
length: 14
size: NA
CDR3: CASTRGREGETQYF
DNA: TGTGCCAGCACCCGGGGGCGGGAGGGGGAGACCCAGTACTTC

J: TRBJ2-3
D: NA
V: TRBV5-1
length: 15
size: NA
CDR3: CASSLVGDSTDTQYF
DNA: TGCGCCAGCAGCTTGGTCGGAGATAGCACAGATACGCAGTATTTT

J: TRBJ2-1
D: TRBD2
V: TRBV19
length: 16
size: NA
CDR3: CASSSGLAGARNEQFF
DNA: TGTGCCAGTAGCTCGGGGCTAGCGGGAGCCCGCAATGAGCAGTTCTTC

J: TRBJ2-7
D: TRBD1
V: TRBV11-3
length: 15
size: NA
CDR3: CASSPATGAKWEQYF
DNA: TGTGCCAGCAGCCCGGCGACAGGGGCGAAGTGGGAGCAGTACTTC

J: TRBJ2-7
D: TRBD1
V: TRBV27
length: 15
size: NA
CDR3: CASSLWDSERREQYF
DNA: TGTGCCAGCAGTTTATGGGACAGCGAACGACGCGAGCAGTACTTC

J: TRBJ2-7
D: TRBD1
V: TRBV11-3
length: 14
size: few
CDR3: CASSLGQGQDEQYF
DNA: TGTGCCAGCAGCTTGGGACAGGGTCAGGACGAGCAGTACTTC

J: TRBJ1-2
D: NA
V: TRBV30
length: 18
size: few
CDR3: CAWSVWGAWGIANYGYTF
DNA: TGTGCCTGGAGTGTATGGGGGGCGTGGGGTATAGCTAACTATGGCTACACCTTC

J: TRBJ2-5
D: TRBD2
V: TRBV6-8
length: 15
size: NA
CDR3: CAIGDSGGPKETQYF
DNA: TGTGCCATCGGGGATAGCGGGGGGCCAAAAGAGACCCAGTACTTC

J: TRBJ2-3
D: NA
V: TRBV4-1
length: 14
size: few
CDR3: CASSQELVADTQYF
DNA: TGCGCCAGCAGCCAAGAGTTGGTAGCGGATACGCAGTATTTT

J: TRBJ1-5
D: NA
V: TRBV19
length: 15
size: NA
CDR3: CASSIVKGSNQPQHF
DNA: TGTGCCAGTAGTATAGTTAAGGGGAGCAATCAGCCCCAGCATTTT

J: TRBJ1-1
D: NA
V: TRBV11-3
length: 14
size: few
CDR3: CASSSQRGITEAFF
DNA: TGTGCCAGCAGCAGCCAAAGGGGAATAACTGAAGCTTTCTTT

J: TRBJ1-1
D: NA
V: TRBV11-3
length: 14
size: few
CDR3: CASSLDRATSEAFF
DNA: TGTGCCAGCAGCTTAGACCGAGCTACTTCTGAAGCTTTCTTT

J: TRBJ2-1
D: NA
V: TRBV19
length: 15
size: few
CDR3: CASSILGGSYNEQFF
DNA: TGTGCCAGTAGTATACTAGGAGGGTCCTACAATGAGCAGTTCTTC

J: TRBJ1-3
D: TRBD1
V: TRBV6-8
length: 16
size: large
CDR3: CASTSGTGFSGNTIYF
DNA: TGTGCCAGCACCTCCGGGACAGGGTTCTCTGGAAACACCATATATTTT

J: TRBJ2-2
D: TRBD2
V: TRBV5-1
length: 16
size: NA
CDR3: CASSLDGGRESGELFF
DNA: TGCGCCAGCAGCTTGGATGGCGGGAGGGAGTCCGGGGAGCTGTTTTTT

J: TRBJ1-3
D: NA
V: TRBV6-8
length: 19
size: few
CDR3: CASRRQSWSDLGVGNTIYF
DNA: TGTGCCAGCAGGAGACAATCTTGGTCGGATTTGGGTGTTGGAAACACCATATATTTT

J: TRBJ2-1
D: NA
V: TRBV9
length: 15
size: few
CDR3: CASSALGIINNEQFF
DNA: TGTGCCAGCAGCGCCCTGGGGATTATTAACAATGAGCAGTTCTTC

J: TRBJ1-1
D: NA
V: TRBV6-8
length: 13
size: few
CDR3: CASSRQANTEAFF
DNA: TGTGCCAGCAGTCGACAGGCGAACACTGAAGCTTTCTTT

J: TRBJ2-7
D: NA
V: TRBV7-6
length: 14
size: NA
CDR3: CASSLIRGGYEQYF
DNA: TGTGCCAGCAGCTTAATTCGAGGTGGATACGAGCAGTACTTC

J: TRBJ2-1
D: NA
V: TRBV10-2
length: 13
size: NA
CDR3: CASKGSGVGEQFF
DNA: TGCGCCAGCAAGGGTTCAGGGGTAGGTGAGCAGTTCTTC

J: TRBJ1-6
D: TRBD1
V: TRBV12-5
length: 13
size: NA
CDR3: CASGSGGFSPLHF
DNA: TGTGCCAGCGGCTCAGGGGGCTTTTCACCCCTCCACTTT

J: TRBJ2-5
D: NA
V: TRBV11-3
length: 15
size: medium-sized
CDR3: CASSSAIGRQETQYF
DNA: TGTGCCAGCAGCTCCGCCATCGGGCGCCAAGAGACCCAGTACTTC

J: TRBJ1-3
D: NA
V: TRBV28
length: 14
size: few
CDR3: CASSSWGLGNTIYF
DNA: TGTGCCAGCAGTTCATGGGGGCTCGGAAACACCATATATTTT

J: TRBJ1-6
D: TRBD1
V: TRBV19
length: 16
size: NA
CDR3: CASSSRLRGNNSPLHF
DNA: TGTGCCAGTAGTTCCCGCCTCAGGGGGAATAATTCACCCCTCCACTTT

J: TRBJ2-2
D: NA
V: TRBV11-3
length: 15
size: NA
CDR3: CASSLGIASTGELFF
DNA: TGTGCCAGCAGCTTAGGGATCGCGAGCACCGGGGAGCTGTTTTTT